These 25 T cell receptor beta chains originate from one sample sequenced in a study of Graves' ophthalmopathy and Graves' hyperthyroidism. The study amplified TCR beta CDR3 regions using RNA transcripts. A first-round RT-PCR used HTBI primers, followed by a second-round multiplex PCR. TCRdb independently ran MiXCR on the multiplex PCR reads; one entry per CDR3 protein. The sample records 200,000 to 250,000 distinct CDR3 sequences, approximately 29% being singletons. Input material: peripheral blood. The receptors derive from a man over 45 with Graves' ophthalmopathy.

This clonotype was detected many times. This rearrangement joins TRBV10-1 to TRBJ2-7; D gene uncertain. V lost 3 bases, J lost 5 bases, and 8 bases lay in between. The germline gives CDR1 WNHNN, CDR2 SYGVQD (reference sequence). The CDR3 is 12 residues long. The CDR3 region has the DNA TGCGCCAGCAGTGAAAATGGAGACGAGCAGTACTTC. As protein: CASSENGDEQYF.

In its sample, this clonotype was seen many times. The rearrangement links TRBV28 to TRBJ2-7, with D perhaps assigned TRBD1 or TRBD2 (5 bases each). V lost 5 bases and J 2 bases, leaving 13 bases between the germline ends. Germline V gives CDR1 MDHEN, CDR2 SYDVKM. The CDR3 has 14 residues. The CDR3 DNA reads TGTGCCAGCAGTGTAGCCGGGACGACCTACGAGCAGTACTTC. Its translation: CASSVAGTTYEQYF. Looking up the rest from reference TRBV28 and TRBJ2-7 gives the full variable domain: DVKVTQSSRYLVKRTGEKVFLECVQDMDHENMFWYRQDPGLGLRLIYFSYDVKMKEKGDIPEGYSVSREKKERFSLILESASTNQTSMYLCASSVAGTTYEQYFGPGTRLTVT.

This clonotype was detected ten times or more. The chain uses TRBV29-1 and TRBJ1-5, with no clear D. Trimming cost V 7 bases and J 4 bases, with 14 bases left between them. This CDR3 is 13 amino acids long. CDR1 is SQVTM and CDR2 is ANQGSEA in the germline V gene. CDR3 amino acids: CSALLQPNQPQHF. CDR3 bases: TGCAGCGCCCTACTTCAACCGAATCAGCCCCAGCATTTT.

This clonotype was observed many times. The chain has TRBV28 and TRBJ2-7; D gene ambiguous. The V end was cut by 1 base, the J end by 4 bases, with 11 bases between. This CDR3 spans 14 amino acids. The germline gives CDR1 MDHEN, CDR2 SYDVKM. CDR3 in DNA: TGTGCCAGCAGTTTATCCTGGACGGGTTACGAGCAGTACTTC. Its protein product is CASSLSWTGYEQYF.

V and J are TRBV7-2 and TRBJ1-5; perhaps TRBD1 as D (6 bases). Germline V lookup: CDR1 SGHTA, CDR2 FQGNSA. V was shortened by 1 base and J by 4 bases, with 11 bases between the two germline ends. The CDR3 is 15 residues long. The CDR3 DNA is TGTGCCAGCAGCTTAGGGTCAGGGGCAAATCAGCCCCAGCATTTT. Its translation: CASSLGSGANQPQHF.

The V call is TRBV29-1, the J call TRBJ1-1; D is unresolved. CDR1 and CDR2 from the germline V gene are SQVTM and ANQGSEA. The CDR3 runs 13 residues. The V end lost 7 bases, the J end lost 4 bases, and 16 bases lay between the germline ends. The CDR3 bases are TGCAGCGCTGCCACGGGTAGGAGCACTGAAGCTTTCTTT. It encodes CSAATGRSTEAFF.

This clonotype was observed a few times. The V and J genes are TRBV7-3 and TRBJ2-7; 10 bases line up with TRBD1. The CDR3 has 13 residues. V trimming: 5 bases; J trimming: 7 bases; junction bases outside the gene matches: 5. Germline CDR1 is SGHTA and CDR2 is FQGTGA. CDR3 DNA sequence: TGTGCCAGCAGCACCAGACAGGGGGCAGAGCAGTACTTC. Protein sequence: CASSTRQGAEQYF.

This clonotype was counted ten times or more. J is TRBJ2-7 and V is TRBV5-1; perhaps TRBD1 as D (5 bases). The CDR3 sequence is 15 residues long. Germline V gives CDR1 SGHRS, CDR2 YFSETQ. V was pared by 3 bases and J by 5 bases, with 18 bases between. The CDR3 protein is CASSSRAGQEHEQYF. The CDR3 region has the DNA TGCGCCAGCAGCTCCCGGGCAGGGCAGGAACACGAGCAGTACTTC.

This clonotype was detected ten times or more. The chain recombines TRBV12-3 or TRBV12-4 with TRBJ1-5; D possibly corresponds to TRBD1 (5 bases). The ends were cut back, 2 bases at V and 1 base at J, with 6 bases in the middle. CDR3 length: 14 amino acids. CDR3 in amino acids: CASSLRDSNQPQHF. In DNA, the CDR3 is TGTGCCAGCAGTTTAAGGGACAGCAATCAGCCCCAGCATTTT.

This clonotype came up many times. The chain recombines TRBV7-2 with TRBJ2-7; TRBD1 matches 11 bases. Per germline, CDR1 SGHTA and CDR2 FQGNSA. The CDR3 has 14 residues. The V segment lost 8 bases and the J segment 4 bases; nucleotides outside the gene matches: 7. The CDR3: CASAWDRGAYEQYF. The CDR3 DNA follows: TGTGCCAGCGCTTGGGACAGGGGGGCTTACGAGCAGTACTTC. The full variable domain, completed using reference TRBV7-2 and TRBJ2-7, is GAGVSQSPSNKVTEKGKDVELRCDPISGHTALYWYRQSLGQGLEFLIYFQGNSAPDKSGLPSDRFSAERTGGSVSTLTIQRTQQEDSAVYLCASAWDRGAYEQYFGPGTRLTVT.

CDR3 coding DNA: TGTGCCAGCAGTTCCACGACCAGAAGGGGGGAGACCCAGTACTTC. This gives the protein CASSSTTRRGETQYF. The rearrangement joins TRBV6-5 to TRBJ2-5; D is perhaps TRBD1 (6 bases). V was clipped by 4 bases and J by 5 bases, with 17 bases between them. CDR1 and CDR2 from the germline V gene are MNHEY and SVGAGI. CDR3 length: 15 residues.

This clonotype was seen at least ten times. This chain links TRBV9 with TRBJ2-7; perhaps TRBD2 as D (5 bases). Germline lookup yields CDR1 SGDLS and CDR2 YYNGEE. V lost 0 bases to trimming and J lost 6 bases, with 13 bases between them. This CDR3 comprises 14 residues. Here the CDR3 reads CASSVDSGIGEQYF. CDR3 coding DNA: TGTGCCAGCAGCGTAGATTCGGGGATCGGCGAGCAGTACTTC.

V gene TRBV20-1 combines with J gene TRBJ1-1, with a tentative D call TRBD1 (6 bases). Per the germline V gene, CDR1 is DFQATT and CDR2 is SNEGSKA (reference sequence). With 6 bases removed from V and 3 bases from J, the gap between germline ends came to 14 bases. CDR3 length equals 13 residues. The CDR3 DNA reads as TGCAGTGCCGCTCCTAACAGGGACACTGAAGCTTTCTTT. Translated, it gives CSAAPNRDTEAFF.

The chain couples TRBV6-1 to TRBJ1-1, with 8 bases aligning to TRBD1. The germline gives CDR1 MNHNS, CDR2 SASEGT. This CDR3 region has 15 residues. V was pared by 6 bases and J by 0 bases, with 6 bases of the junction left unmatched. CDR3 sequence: CASRKQGAMNTEAFF. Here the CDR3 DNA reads TGTGCCAGCAGGAAGCAGGGGGCCATGAACACTGAAGCTTTCTTT.

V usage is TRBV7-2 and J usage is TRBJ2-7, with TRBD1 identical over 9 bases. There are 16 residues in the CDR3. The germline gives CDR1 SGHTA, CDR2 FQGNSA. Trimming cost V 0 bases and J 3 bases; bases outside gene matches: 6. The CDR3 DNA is TGTGCCAGCAGCTTAGCCGCGGGACAGGGAAACTACGAGCAGTACTTC. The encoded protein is CASSLAAGQGNYEQYF.

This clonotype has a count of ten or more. CDR3 protein: CSVEGFSLGAFF. The CDR3, as DNA: TGCAGCGTTGAAGGATTCAGTCTGGGAGCTTTCTTT. The rearrangement joins TRBV29-1 to TRBJ1-1; D unclear. The CDR3 is made up of 12 amino acids. Germline V gene sequence: CDR1 SQVTM, CDR2 ANQGSEA. V lost 1 base and J 10 bases, leaving 13 bases between the germline ends.

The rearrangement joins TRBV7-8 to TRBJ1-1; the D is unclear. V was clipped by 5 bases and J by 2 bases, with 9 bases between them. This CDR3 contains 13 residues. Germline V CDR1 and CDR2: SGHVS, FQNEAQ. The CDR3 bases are TGTGCCAGCAGCAACGGACGTAACACTGAAGCTTTCTTT. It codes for CASSNGRNTEAFF.

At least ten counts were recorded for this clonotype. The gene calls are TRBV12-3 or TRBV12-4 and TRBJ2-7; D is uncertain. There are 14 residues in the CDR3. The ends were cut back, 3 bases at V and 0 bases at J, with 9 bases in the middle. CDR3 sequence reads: CASSFDSISYEQYF. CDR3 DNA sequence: TGTGCCAGCAGTTTTGACTCAATCTCCTACGAGCAGTACTTC.

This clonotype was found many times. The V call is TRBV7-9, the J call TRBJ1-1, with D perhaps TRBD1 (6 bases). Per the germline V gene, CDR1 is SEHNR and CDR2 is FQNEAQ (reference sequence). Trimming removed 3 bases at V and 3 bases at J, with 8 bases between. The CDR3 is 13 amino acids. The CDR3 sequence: CASSLDRYTEAFF. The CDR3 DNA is TGTGCCAGCAGCTTGGACAGATACACTGAAGCTTTCTTT.

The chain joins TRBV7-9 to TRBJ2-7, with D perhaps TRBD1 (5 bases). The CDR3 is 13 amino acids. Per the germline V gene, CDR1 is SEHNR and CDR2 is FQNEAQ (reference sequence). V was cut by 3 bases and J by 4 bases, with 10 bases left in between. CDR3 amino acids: CASSFDRYYEQYF. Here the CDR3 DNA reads TGTGCCAGCAGCTTCGACAGATATTACGAGCAGTACTTC.

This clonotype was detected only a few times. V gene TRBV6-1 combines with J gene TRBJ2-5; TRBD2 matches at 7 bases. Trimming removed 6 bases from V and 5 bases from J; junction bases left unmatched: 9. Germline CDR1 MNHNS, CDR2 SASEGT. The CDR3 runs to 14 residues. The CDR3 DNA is TGTGCCAGCAGACCCCTAGCGGCCGCGGAGACCCAGTACTTC. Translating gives CASRPLAAAETQYF.

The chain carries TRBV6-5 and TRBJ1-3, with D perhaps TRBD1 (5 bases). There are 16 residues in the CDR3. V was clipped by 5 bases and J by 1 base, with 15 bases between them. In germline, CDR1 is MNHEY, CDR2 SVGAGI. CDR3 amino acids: CASSTYAGRSGNTIYF. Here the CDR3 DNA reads TGTGCCAGCAGTACTTACGCGGGACGTTCTGGAAACACCATATATTTT.

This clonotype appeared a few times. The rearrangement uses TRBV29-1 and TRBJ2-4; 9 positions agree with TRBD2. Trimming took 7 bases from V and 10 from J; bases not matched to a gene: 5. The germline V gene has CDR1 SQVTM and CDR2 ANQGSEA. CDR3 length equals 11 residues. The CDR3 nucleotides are TGCAGCGGGAAAGCGGGAGGAATTCAGTACTTC. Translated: CSGKAGGIQYF.

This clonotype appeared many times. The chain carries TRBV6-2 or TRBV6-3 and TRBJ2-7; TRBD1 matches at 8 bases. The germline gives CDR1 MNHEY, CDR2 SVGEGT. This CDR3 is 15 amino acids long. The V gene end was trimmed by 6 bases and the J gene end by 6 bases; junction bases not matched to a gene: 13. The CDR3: CASRKPGGSLVEQYF. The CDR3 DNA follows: TGTGCCAGCAGAAAACCAGGGGGCAGTTTGGTCGAGCAGTACTTC.

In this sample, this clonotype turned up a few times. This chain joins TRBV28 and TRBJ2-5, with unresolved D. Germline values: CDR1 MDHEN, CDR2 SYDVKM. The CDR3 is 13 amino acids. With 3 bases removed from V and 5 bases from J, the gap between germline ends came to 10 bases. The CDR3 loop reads CASSFNIRETQYF. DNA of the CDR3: TGTGCCAGCAGTTTTAACATCCGGGAGACCCAGTACTTC.